Here is one T cell receptor (beta chain) with its context. The repertoire was sequenced with immunoSEQ multiplex PCR; TCRdb's copy has only in-frame clones and lacks some. The sample holds some 200,000 clones, about four fifths seen once. The entry originates in a study of blood T cell repertoires in COVID-19. V lost 7 bases and J 5 bases, leaving 15 bases between the germline ends. CDR3 size: 14 residues. Germline CDR1 SGHRS, CDR2 YFSETQ. This rearrangement joins TRBV5-1 to TRBJ1-4, with TRBD1 as a possible D gene (5 bases). The sample taken for sequencing was peripheral blood. This TCR came from a woman aged 25 to 39 who had recovered from COVID-19. CDR3 sequence: CASSRGQGNEKLFF. Written as DNA, the CDR3 is TGCGCCAGCTCTCGTGGGCAGGGCAATGAAAAACTGTTTTTT.